This is a list of T cell receptor beta chains from one sample in a study of T cells in Graves' hyperthyroidism and ophthalmopathy. TCRdb reprocessed the multiplex PCR reads via MiXCR and lists one record per CDR3 protein. This sample has a few hundred thousand distinct CDR3 sequences, with 15% to 18% found just once. What was sequenced was blood. The receptors were sampled from a woman under 30 with Graves' hyperthyroidism. The CDR3 runs from the conserved cysteine through the conserved F or W. A D gene is named only where the DNA matches it firmly. Size values are once, few and many counts, or a class for expanded clones, and some rows have none.

>.|TRBV2|TRBJ1-5|many
CASSQDSNQPQHF
TGTGCCAGCAGCCAGGATAGCAATCAGCCCCAGCATTTT
>.|TRBV11-2|TRBJ2-1|many
CASSFGGWNRHNEQFF
TGTGCCAGCAGCTTTGGTGGCTGGAACCGACACAATGAGCAGTTCTTC
>.|TRBV20-1|TRBJ2-1|many
CSAPGEATDYNEQFF
TGCAGTGCTCCTGGGGAGGCCACCGACTACAATGAGCAGTTCTTC
>.|TRBV2|TRBJ2-3|many
CASSIGISTDTQYF
TGTGCCAGCAGTATTGGAATCAGCACAGATACGCAGTATTTT
>.|TRBV27|TRBJ1-1|many
CASSYSKNTEAFF
TGTGCCAGCAGTTACTCGAAGAACACTGAAGCTTTCTTT
>TRBD2|TRBV5-4|TRBJ2-1|few
CASSRTSASYNEQFF
TGTGCCAGCAGCCGGACTAGCGCCTCCTACAATGAGCAGTTCTTC
>TRBD1|TRBV12-3/TRBV12-4|TRBJ1-2|many
CASRGQDYRHDGYTF
TGTGCCAGCAGGGGACAGGACTACAGGCATGATGGCTACACCTTC
>.|TRBV9|TRBJ1-2|many
CASSAHVSNYGYTF
TGTGCCAGCAGCGCGCACGTCTCTAACTATGGCTACACCTTC
>.|TRBV18|TRBJ2-3|.
CASSPESPGGTDTQYF
TGTGCCAGCTCACCCGAGTCGCCAGGGGGCACAGATACGCAGTATTTT
>.|TRBV7-2|TRBJ2-3|.
CASSLQGATSGPTDTQYF
TGTGCCAGCAGCCTACAGGGGGCGACTAGCGGGCCCACAGATACGCAGTATTTT
>TRBD2|TRBV20-1|TRBJ2-1|many
CSARGGWVVAGGPYNEQFF
TGCAGTGCTAGGGGGGGTTGGGTAGTAGCGGGAGGCCCCTACAATGAGCAGTTCTTC
>TRBD1|TRBV5-4|TRBJ2-7|.
CASSALGTGTYEQYF
TGTGCCAGCAGCGCCCTAGGGACAGGGACCTACGAGCAGTACTTC
>.|TRBV12-3/TRBV12-4|TRBJ2-7|many
CASSLTDEQYF
TGTGCCAGCAGTCTCACGGACGAGCAGTACTTC
>TRBD2|TRBV6-1|TRBJ2-1|many
CASSEPSGGGYNEQFF
TGTGCCAGCAGCGAACCAAGCGGGGGGGGATACAATGAGCAGTTCTTC
>.|TRBV5-1|TRBJ2-6|many
CASSLDGGKSGANVLTF
TGCGCCAGCAGCTTGGACGGGGGAAAAAGTGGGGCCAACGTCCTGACTTTC
>TRBD2|TRBV28|TRBJ2-3|.
CASTSGGGDTQYF
TGTGCCAGCACCTCCGGGGGGGGAGATACGCAGTATTTT
>.|TRBV5-1|TRBJ2-7|many
CASSPPAREGGEQYF
TGCGCCAGCAGCCCTCCTGCCCGTGAAGGGGGCGAGCAGTACTTC
>TRBD2|TRBV5-6|TRBJ2-2|.
CASSSMAGEGTGELFF
TGTGCCAGCAGCTCGATGGCGGGAGAGGGGACCGGGGAGCTGTTTTTT
>.|TRBV5-1|TRBJ1-1|many
CASSLGPDTEAFF
TGCGCCAGCAGCCTGGGGCCGGACACTGAAGCTTTCTTT
>.|TRBV7-9|TRBJ2-5|many
CASSLVGVAQETQYF
TGTGCCAGCAGCTTAGTGGGGGTTGCCCAAGAGACCCAGTACTTC
>.|TRBV2|TRBJ1-2|few
CARKEVRGRYGYTF
TGTGCCAGGAAGGAAGTCAGGGGACGCTATGGCTACACCTTC
>TRBD1|TRBV7-9|TRBJ1-2|.
CASSRGTGHYGYTF
TGTGCCAGCAGCCGCGGGACAGGGCACTATGGCTACACCTTC
>TRBD1|TRBV20-1|TRBJ2-7|many
CSATDRARFSYEQYF
TGCAGTGCTACTGACAGGGCTAGATTTTCCTACGAGCAGTACTTC
>TRBD2|TRBV6-1|TRBJ2-2|many
CASSQLAGGRGELFF
TGTGCCAGCAGTCAACTAGCGGGGGGGCGCGGGGAGCTGTTTTTT
>TRBD1|TRBV19|TRBJ1-4|many
CASSARDRGSTNEKLFF
TGTGCCAGTAGTGCCCGGGACAGGGGATCAACTAATGAAAAACTGTTTTTT
>.|TRBV15|TRBJ2-7|.
CATSRERGSHEQYF
TGTGCCACCAGCAGAGAGAGAGGCTCCCACGAGCAGTACTTC
>.|TRBV2|TRBJ2-2|many
CASSEQRANTGELFF
TGTGCCAGCAGTGAACAGCGCGCGAACACCGGGGAGCTGTTTTTT
>.|TRBV20-1|TRBJ1-1|many
CSAKGGGTEAFF
TGCAGTGCTAAGGGGGGCGGGACTGAAGCTTTCTTT
>TRBD1|TRBV4-1|TRBJ2-7|many
CASSHVGQVYEQYF
TGCGCCAGCAGCCACGTGGGACAGGTCTACGAGCAGTACTTC
>.|TRBV20-1|TRBJ2-7|.
CSARGIKGFNEQYF
TGCAGTGCTAGAGGAATTAAGGGATTCAACGAGCAGTACTTC
>.|TRBV7-2|TRBJ2-2|many
CASSLLGYGTGELFF
TGTGCCAGCAGCTTGCTCGGATATGGCACCGGGGAGCTGTTTTTT
>.|TRBV7-3|TRBJ1-3|many
CASSVDSGNTIYF
TGTGCCAGCAGCGTCGACTCTGGAAACACCATATATTTT
>.|TRBV28|TRBJ2-5|.
CASSFLRDIQETQYF
TGTGCCAGCAGTTTCCTCCGGGACATCCAAGAGACCCAGTACTTC
>.|TRBV4-1|TRBJ2-3|few
CASSQGGIIGPSTDTQYF
TGCGCCAGCAGCCAAGGGGGGATAATAGGGCCAAGCACAGATACGCAGTATTTT
>.|TRBV12-3/TRBV12-4|TRBJ2-7|many
CASSFPKQTGEFPYEQYF
TGTGCCAGCAGTTTCCCGAAACAGACAGGTGAATTTCCCTACGAGCAGTACTTC
>.|TRBV12-3/TRBV12-4|TRBJ1-5|many
CASSLWGSNQPQHF
TGTGCCAGCAGTTTATGGGGTAGCAATCAGCCCCAGCATTTT
>.|TRBV15|TRBJ2-2|.
CATSRDVGQLFF
TGTGCCACCAGCAGAGATGTTGGACAGCTGTTTTTT
>.|TRBV7-2|TRBJ2-1|.
CASTLRWTDTEFF
TGTGCCAGCACTCTACGGTGGACAGACACAGAGTTCTTC
>TRBD1|TRBV6-5|TRBJ1-5|.
CASSYRTGRQPQHF
TGTGCCAGCAGTTACCGGACAGGGAGGCAGCCCCAGCATTTT
>TRBD2|TRBV13|TRBJ2-5|many
CASSLAPSGGQETQYF
TGTGCCAGCAGCTTAGCGCCTAGCGGGGGCCAAGAGACCCAGTACTTC
>.|TRBV3-1|TRBJ2-7|many
CASSPRRDAYEQYF
TGTGCCAGCAGCCCACGCAGGGATGCCTACGAGCAGTACTTC
>.|TRBV4-2|TRBJ1-2|few
CASSQVYDSFNYGYTF
TGTGCCAGCAGCCAAGTATACGACAGCTTTAACTATGGCTACACCTTC